This T cell receptor beta chain came from a study of T cell repertoires in cytomegalovirus infection. General observations from the study: Carriers of CMV and the relevant HLA type were discriminated by public TCR beta frequency. The ex vivo response showed dominance by HLA-C-restricted CMV-specific TCR beta clonotypes.

A single record per CDR3 protein comes from TCRdb applying MiXCR to the reads. There are fewer than 1,000,000 distinct CDR3 sequences in the sample; less than 40% occur only once, and over 12% lies in the top ten. The CDR3 consists of 15 residues. In germline, CDR1 is SGHDT, CDR2 YYEEEE. V lost 1 base, J lost 5 bases, and 16 bases lay in between. On this clonotype: What it binds is not known.

The rearrangement links TRBV5-6 to TRBJ2-7; D could derive from TRBD1 or TRBD2 (6 bases each). The receptor was derived from a human donor in good health (CMV status not recorded). Some clones in this sample may be carry-over from other donors' samples. The material sequenced was cultured CD8+ T cells from PBMCs, taken from culture after CMV antigen stimulation. This CDR3 reads CASSLTGTQVDEQYF. The CDR3 nucleotides are TGTGCCAGCAGCTTGACAGGGACTCAAGTTGACGAGCAGTACTTC.